This TCR beta chain was identified in a study of CD8 T cells in Susac syndrome. An amount of RNA that ranged from about 0.45 to 1 ug was reverse transcribed with random hexamers. One entry per CDR3 protein results from TCRdb running MiXCR on the immunoSEQ multiplex PCR reads. The sample includes 150,000 to 200,000 distinct CDR3 sequences, about 95% seen only once; the top ten take just under 0.095%. Germline V lookup: CDR1 MNHEY, CDR2 SVGAGI. This CDR3 contains 14 residues. Deletions cut 10 bases from V and 6 bases from J, with 21 bases between. The V and J genes are TRBV6-5 and TRBJ1-1; D gene uncertain. The material sequenced was CD4+ T cells from PBMCs. The TCR was taken from a human donor with multiple sclerosis. CDR3: CATKESGQAAEAFF. The CDR3 nucleotides are TGTGCCACCAAAGAGAGCGGGCAGGCTGCTGAAGCTTTCTTT.